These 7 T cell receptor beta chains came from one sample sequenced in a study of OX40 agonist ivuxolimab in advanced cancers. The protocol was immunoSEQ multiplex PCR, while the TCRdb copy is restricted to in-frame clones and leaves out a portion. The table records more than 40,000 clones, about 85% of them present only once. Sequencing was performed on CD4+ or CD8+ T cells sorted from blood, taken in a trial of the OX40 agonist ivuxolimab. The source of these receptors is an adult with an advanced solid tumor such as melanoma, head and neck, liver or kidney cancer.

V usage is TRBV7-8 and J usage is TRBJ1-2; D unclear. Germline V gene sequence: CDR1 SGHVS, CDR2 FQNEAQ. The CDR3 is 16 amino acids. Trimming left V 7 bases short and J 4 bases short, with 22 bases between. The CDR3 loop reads CASIPGYSILSYGYTF. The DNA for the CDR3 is TGTGCCAGCATCCCGGGGTACTCTATCCTTTCCTATGGCTACACCTTC.

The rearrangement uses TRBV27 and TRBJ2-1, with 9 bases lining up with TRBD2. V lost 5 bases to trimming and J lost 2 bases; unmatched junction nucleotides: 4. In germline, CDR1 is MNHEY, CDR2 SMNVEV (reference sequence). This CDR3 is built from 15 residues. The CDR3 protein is CASSGLASPYNEQFF. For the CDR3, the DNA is TGTGCCAGCAGTGGACTAGCGTCCCCCTACAATGAGCAGTTCTTC.

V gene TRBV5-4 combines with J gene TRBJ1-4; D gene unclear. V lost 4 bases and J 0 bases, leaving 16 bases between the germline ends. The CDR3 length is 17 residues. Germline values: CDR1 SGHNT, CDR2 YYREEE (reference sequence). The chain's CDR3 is CASSTYEEPATNEKLFF. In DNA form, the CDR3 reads TGTGCCAGCAGCACTTACGAAGAACCGGCAACTAATGAAAAACTGTTTTTT.

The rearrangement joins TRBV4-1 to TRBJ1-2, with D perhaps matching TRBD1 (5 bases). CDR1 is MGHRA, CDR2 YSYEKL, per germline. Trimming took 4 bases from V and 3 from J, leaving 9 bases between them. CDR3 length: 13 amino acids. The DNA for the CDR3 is TGCGCCAGCAGCCTACAGGAATACTATGGCTACACCTTC. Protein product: CASSLQEYYGYTF.

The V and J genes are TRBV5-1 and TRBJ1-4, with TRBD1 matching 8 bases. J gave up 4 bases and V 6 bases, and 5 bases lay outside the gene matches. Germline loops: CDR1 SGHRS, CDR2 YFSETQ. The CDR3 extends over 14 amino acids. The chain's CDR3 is CASKGQGSNEKLFF. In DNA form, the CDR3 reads TGCGCCAGCAAAGGACAGGGAAGTAATGAAAAACTGTTTTTT.

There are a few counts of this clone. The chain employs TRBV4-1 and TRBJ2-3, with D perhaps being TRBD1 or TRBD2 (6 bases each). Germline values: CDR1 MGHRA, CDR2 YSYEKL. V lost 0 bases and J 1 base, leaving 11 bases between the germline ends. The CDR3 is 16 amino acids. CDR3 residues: CASSQEPEGGTDTQYF. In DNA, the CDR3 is TGCGCCAGCAGCCAAGAACCGGAGGGGGGCACAGATACGCAGTATTTT.

CDR3 sequence reads: CASSRLAGGLWYNEQFF. DNA of the CDR3: TGTGCCAGCAGCCGACTAGCGGGAGGCCTTTGGTACAATGAGCAGTTCTTC. The V gene is TRBV21-1, the J gene TRBJ2-1; the table's D call, TRBD2, was not checked against the DNA. TRBV21-1 has pseudogene status. The CDR3 spans 17 residues.